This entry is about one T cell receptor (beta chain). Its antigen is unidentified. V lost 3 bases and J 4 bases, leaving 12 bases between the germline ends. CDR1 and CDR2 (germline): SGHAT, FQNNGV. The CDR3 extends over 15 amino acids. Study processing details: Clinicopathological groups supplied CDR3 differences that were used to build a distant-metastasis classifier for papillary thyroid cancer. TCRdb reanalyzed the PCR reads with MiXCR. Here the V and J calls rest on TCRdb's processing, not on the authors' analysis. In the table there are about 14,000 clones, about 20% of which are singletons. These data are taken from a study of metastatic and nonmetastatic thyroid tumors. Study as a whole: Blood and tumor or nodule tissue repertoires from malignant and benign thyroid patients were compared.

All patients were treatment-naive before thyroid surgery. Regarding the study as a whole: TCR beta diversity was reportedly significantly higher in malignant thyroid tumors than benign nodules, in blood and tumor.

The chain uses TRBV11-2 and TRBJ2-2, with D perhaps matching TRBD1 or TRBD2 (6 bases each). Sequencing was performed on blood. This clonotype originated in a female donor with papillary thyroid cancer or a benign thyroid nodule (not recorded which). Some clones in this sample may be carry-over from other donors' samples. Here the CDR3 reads CASSLVGGGTGELFF. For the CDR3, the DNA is TGTGCCAGCAGCTTGGTCGGGGGCGGCACCGGGGAGCTGTTTTTT.